This T cell receptor beta chain emerged from a study of cytomegalovirus exposure and HLA in healthy donors (dated by TCRdb to between 2016 and 2019). Study-wide context: In an earlier analysis of fewer than 750 of the donors, roughly 300 Gb of sequence data and 90 million to 130 million unique TCR beta sequences from about 179 million T cells were reported. An early release that covered about 600 HLA-typed donors contained about 290 gigabases of sequencing data and tens of millions of unique TCR sequences. Among the roughly 400 genotyped donors, around 81% belonged to the genetic ancestry cluster associated with self-reported Caucasian donors. The study was designed to test whether signatures of past pathogen exposure could be identified by cataloging public T cell receptors. The study profiled the T cell repertoires of more than 500 subjects by immunosequencing and related them to cytomegalovirus serostatus. Besides the first cohort of approximately 710 subjects, a separate validation cohort made up of 120 different subjects was used. The study combined high-throughput TCR immunosequencing, statistical association of individual TCRs with disease status, and machine learning to predict cytomegalovirus infection status. In a later analysis, previously published TCR beta repertoires from 550 to 700 donors were re-analyzed and high-resolution HLA genotyping was added so that TCR occurrence patterns could be studied. Rather than drawing on any new phenotypic data, the later analysis identified candidate immune exposures from TCR beta sequences and the way those sequences occurred across donors. In an earlier analysis of around 540 of the donors, high-throughput TCR beta sequencing was used to judge whether each TCR beta V gene segment behaved as functional or pseudogenic. Alongside the repertoire data, information on donor age, sex, ethnicity and CMV serostatus was compiled. A later genetic analysis took genome-wide SNP genotypes for about 65% of the 666 donors and used that subset as a discovery cohort. All discovery cohort repertoires had been generated using a single sequencing platform. HLA typing included class I and class II loci at four-digit resolution. The number of typed donors differed by locus: about 620-630 for A, B, C, DRB1 and DQB1; some 500 for DQA1; approximately 600 for DPA1; and around 470 for DPB1. Roughly 5 DR-DQ haplotypes were handled as single units for association and clustering because linkage in the cohort was strong. Across about 380 genotyped donors of the cohort, an average of about 200,000 unique TCR beta nucleotide sequences per donor were sequenced, and 15% to 20% of those sequences were non-productive. General conclusions and limits of the study: In a later analysis, most CMV-associated TCR beta chains were found to appear HLA-restricted, with HLA associations seemingly driven largely by CMV exposure. When HLA alleles, especially DR and DQ, strongly co-occurred, attributing TCR associations to individual alleles was difficult. A later analysis associated around 16,000 TCR beta sequences with specific HLA alleles at a false discovery rate of 0.05. Because counts were too low, some 17 rarely observed V segments, including chromosome 9 orphons, were excluded from the earlier analysis of 500 to 700 of the donors. According to a later genetic analysis, donors in an Asian-associated ancestry cluster had fewer N-insertions in productive TCRs than the approximately 610-donor mean. In the study, about 150 TCR beta chains were listed as associated with cytomegalovirus. Some IMGT-functional V segments, including TRBV6-2 and TRBV6-3, could not be distinguished by the 87-base-pair reads and were therefore excluded. Sequencing depth was assumed to be roughly uniform across donors in the presence/absence analyses, though that assumption may not hold. The classifier was reported to diagnose cytomegalovirus status with high specificity and sensitivity in both the original and validation cohorts. In a later analysis, several top co-occurrence clusters were reported to appear linked to parvovirus B19, influenza, CMV and Epstein-Barr virus. CMV serostatus was the only immune exposure information available for the cohort. It was suggested by the authors that the approach could potentially be generalized to other disease states and immunological phenotypes. An association between a missense DCLRE1C variant and V-gene and J-gene trimming of TCR beta chains was found in a later genetic analysis and replicated in an independent cohort. The sequencing pipeline was judged likely to have produced a cluster of highly shared sequence variants as a technical artifact. Linkage disequilibrium might explain the correlated functional status among segregating V segments, but an unknown experimental factor could not be ruled out. A few of the identified cytomegalovirus-associated TCR beta chains were confirmed in vitro to be specific for cytomegalovirus antigens. In a later analysis, TCR association rates were found to vary across HLA loci, with the most associated TCRs seen for DRB1 alleles and the fewest for HLA-C alleles. A further reported finding was that TCR beta sequences accurately predicted the HLA-A and HLA-B alleles for most subjects in the first cohort. While some public TCRs were present in many individuals, most TCR sequences turned up only very rarely across donors. Because HLA typing was missing for some donors at each locus, association tests included only the typed subset. Compared with equally common non-associated chains, HLA-associated TCR beta chains in a later analysis were more clonally expanded and had lower generation probabilities. Only TCR beta chains were sequenced in this cohort, and the absence of alpha or paired-chain data limited detectable features. An earlier analysis of some 590 of the donors showed that most TCR beta V segments appeared in productive rearrangements either about 87% or about 30% of the time, which broadly matched IMGT annotations.

In total, more than 500 healthy bone marrow donors made up the cohort. Cohort members were all nominally healthy when sampled, although unrecorded immune exposures were likely present. The donor tested CMV seronegative and was one of the 352 seronegative cohort members. A peripheral blood sample was collected from each donor, and TCR beta sequencing was performed on peripheral blood mononuclear cells. Genomic DNA was extracted from the blood cell samples with the Qiagen DNeasy Blood Extraction Kit. V and J are truncated by 0 bases and 13 bases respectively, leaving an intervening sequence of 13 bases. From its cysteine to its phenylalanine, the CDR3 spans 14 amino acids. Kept here is only the CDR3 DNA, which spans 42 bases and is read in frame from base 1. CDR1 and CDR2, looked up from the germline V gene, are KGHSH and LQKENI. Preparation of the library involved the immunoSEQ multiplex PCR assay. For the multiplex PCR, a mixture combining 60 forward primers for TCR Vbeta segments and 13 reverse primers for TCR Jbeta segments was used. The CDR3 region of rearranged TCR beta genes was amplified from genomic DNA with a multiplex PCR assay. The amplified TCR beta libraries were sequenced on the Illumina HiSeq System as 87-base-pair reads. Concerning the study's data processing: A later analysis counted 75 million to 100 million unique TCR beta chains across the 550 to 750 repertoires, and around 9.9 million of these chains were shared by at least two donors. Raw reads were error-corrected and collapsed into unique sequences with a nearest-neighbor algorithm that merged closely related sequences to remove PCR and sequencing errors. Alignment of CDR3 sequences to IMGT reference sequences was used to assign V, D and J gene segments. For a sequence to be retained, a match of at least six nucleotides was required to both a V gene segment and a J gene segment. Rearrangements were classified as productive when the CDR3 lacked stop codons and remained in frame with V and J, and all other rearrangements were classified as non-productive. CDR3 was defined according to IMGT convention as the region running from the second conserved V-encoded cysteine to the conserved J-encoded phenylalanine. The earlier analysis of about 500 of the donors excluded sequences that lacked an unambiguous match to a single V gene segment. In an earlier analysis of around 600 of the donors, V segments were called functional above 56.7% productive rearrangements and were called segregating when the between-donor standard deviation exceeded 5%. A statistical classification framework was built for diagnosing cytomegalovirus status from the catalog of TCR beta chain sequences. A later analysis assigned V and J genes by comparing TCR nucleotide sequences with IMGT/GENE-DB human TR gene sequences. The TCRdist pipeline was used in a later analysis to assign CDR3 sequences and most-parsimonious VDJ recombination scenarios. In a later analysis, every TCR beta chain was defined by the combination of its CDR3 amino acid sequence and its V-gene family, and reads without a unique V-gene family were dropped. In a later analysis, 450 to 600 highly shared, low-generation-probability nucleotide sequences were removed to address suspected cross-contamination and a sequencing artifact. In a later analysis, a clonal expansion index for each public chain was calculated from normalized within-repertoire ranks of inferred template counts. In a later analysis, generation probabilities were computed with a VDJ recombination model fitted to out-of-frame rearrangements, and the resulting probabilities were checked against IGoR. Hypergeometric tests were used in a later analysis to score TCR-TCR, TCR-HLA and TCR-CMV co-occurrence, with a repertoire-size bias correction applied to the TCR pairs. A later analysis estimated false discovery rates by permuting HLA or CMV assignments 20 times. In a later analysis, co-occurring TCRs were grouped using DBSCAN, and TCRdist sequence similarity was added for clustering within HLA-allele-positive subsets. Repertoires with fewer than 30,000 or more than 120,000 public chains were left out of co-occurrence clustering, as were four to six repertoires with anomalous nucleotide sharing. TCRdb mirrors the immuneACCESS table, restricted to in-frame sequences. Some clones are absent from its copies; in checked studies, under half trace to an unresolved V gene, and the reason for the others is unknown. That table gives V, J and clone size, and the DNA gave D and trimming. The sample table shows 150,000 to 200,000 clones, and 60% to 80% are seen once. Of the sample, roughly 1.4% falls within the top ten clones.

To note about this clone: The target of this receptor is not known. No per-base quality is available; no much larger clone lies one base away.

The receptor's source is a woman aged 30 to 39 in good health and CMV-seronegative. Sequenced: PBMCs. This chain is built from TRBV18 and TRBJ1-6, with the D gene uncertain. This receptor has the CDR3 CASSPPWARWPLHF. Here is the DNA: TGTGCCAGCTCACCACCTTGGGCCCGCTGGCCCCTCCACTTT.